The present entry profiles one T cell receptor beta chain with its context. Its antigen is unknown. Primers: 60 Vbeta forward and 13 Jbeta reverse. Here immunoSEQ multiplex PCR was the method, and the copy in TCRdb shows in-frame clones only, minus some. The table shows over 65,000 clones, with roughly 80% occurring only once. This entry belongs to a study of cytomegalovirus exposure and HLA in healthy donors. Study information: Genotyping of 398 donors showed that around 81% belonged to the Caucasian-associated ancestry cluster.

CDR1 and CDR2 from the germline V gene are SGDLS and YYNGEE. Deletions cut 0 bases from V and 3 bases from J, with 9 bases between. The CDR3 extends over 14 amino acids. Study findings and constraints: Within the data, a cluster of highly shared sequence variants was likely a sequencing artifact.

V gene TRBV9 combines with J gene TRBJ1-1; the D gene is possibly TRBD1 (6 bases). The source material was PBMCs. The receptor's source is a woman aged 40 to 50 in good health and CMV-seronegative. For the CDR3, the DNA is TGTGCCAGCAGCGTAGGCGAGGGGGACACTGAAGCTTTCTTT. It translates to CASSVGEGDTEAFF. The variable domain in full, with the rest retrieved from reference TRBV9 and TRBJ1-1, is DSGVTQTPKHLITATGQRVTLRCSPRSGDLSVYWYQQSLDQGLQFLIQYYNGEERAKGNILERFSAQQFPDLHSELNLSSLELGDSALYFCASSVGEGDTEAFFGQGTRLTVV.